Given below is one TCR beta chain in context. As handled by the study authors: Amplification of reference gene primers provided the estimated nucleated cell counts. Using immunoSEQ multiplex PCR, the repertoire was profiled, and TCRdb retains in-frame clones only, with some absent. V and J calls and clone size are given by that table; D and trimming were obtained from the DNA. The sample holds tens of thousands of clones; about 90% are singletons and the top ten take 6.6%. The source of the sample is a study of blood T cell repertoires in COVID-19. Study background: From the United States, Italy and Spain came samples of acute and convalescent COVID-19. Sample material is recorded as cDNA or gDNA derived from T cells, B-cell-depleted T cells, or PBMCs.

The sequenced material came from peripheral blood. The receptor's source is a man aged 60 to 75 with acute or convalescent COVID-19.

For the CDR3, the DNA is TGTGCCACCAGCAGCCCCAGGACAGGGATTAACTATGGCTACACCTTC. It codes for CATSSPRTGINYGYTF. The chain combines TRBV15 with TRBJ1-2, with 8 bases identical to TRBD1. CDR1 and CDR2 (germline): LNHNV, YYDKDF (reference sequence). The J segment lost 1 base and the V segment lost 3 bases, leaving 7 bases of the junction unmatched. This CDR3 comprises 16 residues.